One and the same sample provided the 9 T cell receptor beta chains below, sequenced in a study of T-cell reconstitution after alpha-beta-depleted transplantation in children. A TCRbeta library incorporating unique molecular identifiers was prepared. One entry per CDR3 protein results from TCRdb running MiXCR on the PCR reads. The sample contains hundreds of thousands of distinct CDR3 sequences, about 10% of which appear only once. The material was PBMCs from the stem cell graft donor, obtained from the stem cell graft. The source is a human donor who donated a stem cell graft to a child with acute myeloid leukemia.

This sequence joins TRBV20-1 and TRBJ2-2; the D gene is possibly TRBD2 (6 bases). The CDR3 length is 15 residues. Germline-derived CDR1 and CDR2 are DFQATT and SNEGSKA (reference sequence). The V end was cut by 5 bases, the J end by 4 bases, with 17 bases between. CDR3 in DNA: TGCAGTGCTGAGAGACCGGCGGGAAGCACCGGGGAGCTGTTTTTT. Protein sequence: CSAERPAGSTGELFF.

This clonotype was counted at least ten times. The chain joins TRBV29-1 to TRBJ2-1, with 9 bases aligning to TRBD2. The CDR3 contains 13 residues. Germline assignment: CDR1 SQVTM and CDR2 ANQGSEA. With 8 bases clipped from V and 6 bases from J, the junction kept 8 bases outside the gene matches. The CDR3 DNA sequence: TGCAGCTCCCAGCGGGAGGTCGGCAATGAGCAGTTCTTC. This gives the protein CSSQREVGNEQFF.

J is TRBJ2-2 and V is TRBV29-1; D unclear. V gave up 0 bases and J gave up 5 bases, with 13 bases separating them. Germline assignment: CDR1 SQVTM and CDR2 ANQGSEA. The CDR3 spans 15 residues. The CDR3 DNA reads as TGCAGCGTTGAAGATCTGGGCAGCCCTACCGGGGAGCTGTTTTTT. This encodes CSVEDLGSPTGELFF.

The chain recombines TRBV29-1 with TRBJ2-5; either TRBD1 or TRBD2 may supply D (5 bases each). With 6 bases removed from V and 7 bases from J, the gap between germline ends came to 15 bases. This CDR3 comprises 12 residues. Germline CDR1 and CDR2: SQVTM and ANQGSEA. This CDR3 is CSVRDGGGTQYF. In DNA form, the CDR3 reads TGCAGCGTACGGGACGGCGGCGGGACCCAGTACTTC.

The chain couples TRBV9 to TRBJ2-3; TRBD2 matches 13 bases. The CDR3 is 18 amino acids. Germline CDR1 and CDR2: SGDLS and YYNGEE. The J segment lost 6 bases and the V segment lost 4 bases, leaving 14 bases of the junction unmatched. The CDR3 protein is CASSTEGLAGVPGDTQYF. CDR3 bases: TGTGCCAGCAGCACAGAAGGACTAGCGGGAGTCCCAGGGGATACGCAGTATTTT.

There are many counts of this clonotype. The rearrangement joins TRBV10-3 to TRBJ2-1; 11 bases map to TRBD2. The germline V gene encodes CDR1 ENHRY and CDR2 SYGVKD. V was pared by 1 base and J by 3 bases, with 2 bases of the junction left unmatched. The CDR3 sequence is 16 residues long. The CDR3 spells CAISELLAGDYNEQFF. CDR3 bases: TGTGCCATCAGTGAGTTACTAGCGGGGGACTACAATGAGCAGTTCTTC.

This clonotype was recorded many times. V gene TRBV6-5 combines with J gene TRBJ1-6; unclear D gene. With 4 bases removed from V and 7 bases from J, the gap between germline ends came to 8 bases. Germline V gene sequence: CDR1 MNHEY, CDR2 SVGAGI. This CDR3 spans 13 amino acids. The DNA of the CDR3 is TGTGCCAGCAGTTTGTCCTCAAATTCACCCCTCCACTTT. Amino acid sequence: CASSLSSNSPLHF.

This clonotype showed up just a few times. The rearrangement joins TRBV6-1 to TRBJ1-2; 9 bases match TRBD1. Germline V gene lookup returns CDR1 MNHNS and CDR2 SASEGT. With 8 bases clipped from V and 2 bases from J, the junction kept 9 bases outside the gene matches. The CDR3 covers 15 residues. CDR3 coding DNA: TGTGCCAGCGGGGACAGGGAGGTTCGAAACTATGGCTACACCTTC. Translated: CASGDREVRNYGYTF.

There are many counts of this clonotype. The rearrangement joins TRBV28 to TRBJ1-2; D is undetermined. V gave up 5 bases and J gave up 2 bases, with 12 bases separating them. In germline, CDR1 is MDHEN, CDR2 SYDVKM. This CDR3 has 14 amino acids. The CDR3 sequence is CASSRGGGNYGYTF. The CDR3 DNA is TGTGCCAGCAGTAGAGGCGGAGGAAACTATGGCTACACCTTC.